This T cell receptor beta chain stems from a study of blood T cell repertoires in COVID-19. The wider study: Collection of acute and convalescent COVID-19 samples took place in the United States, Italy and Spain.

This CDR3 has 16 amino acids. Germline V lookup: CDR1 MNHEY, CDR2 SVGEGT. With V trimmed by 0 bases and J by 4 bases, 5 bases remained unmatched. Profiled with immunoSEQ multiplex PCR; TCRdb holds only in-frame clones, not every one. The repertoire holds a few hundred thousand clones, with about nine tenths as singletons. The clonotype was recovered from a man under 40 who had recovered from COVID-19. What was sequenced was PBMCs or T cells enriched from blood (not recorded which). V is TRBV6-2 or TRBV6-3 and J is TRBJ2-3; TRBD2 matches at 9 bases. The DNA of the CDR3 is TGTGCCAGCAGTTACTCGAGGCGCGGGGGGGCAGATACGCAGTATTTT. Translated, it gives CASSYSRRGGADTQYF.